Listed below are T cell receptor beta chains from one sample, sequenced in a study of Ad26.COV2.S vaccination and SARS-CoV-2 variants. Profiled with immunoSEQ multiplex PCR; TCRdb holds only in-frame clones, not every one. The table has 300,000 to 400,000 clones, 65% to 90% seen once. The sequencing here drew on peripheral blood, taken in a trial of Ad26.COV2.S vaccine versus placebo. These receptors came from a person between 18 and 60 years old who received the Ad26.COV2.S COVID-19 vaccine or a placebo. Both conserved end residues are trimmed from each CDR3. Fields, in order: J gene, V gene, CDR3 protein.

j_gene: TRBJ2-2
v_gene: TRBV5-1
CDR3aa: ASTLGQGGTGELF

j_gene: TRBJ1-3
v_gene: TRBV20-1
CDR3aa: SASPRETGNTIY

j_gene: TRBJ2-7
v_gene: TRBV28
CDR3aa: ASKVTFGGAYEQY

j_gene: TRBJ1-1
v_gene: TRBV3-1/TRBV3-2
CDR3aa: ASSVGQLNTEAF

j_gene: TRBJ1-1
v_gene: TRBV7-2
CDR3aa: ASSRVGTGMNTEAF

j_gene: TRBJ2-3
v_gene: TRBV28
CDR3aa: ASSSGATGTDTQY

j_gene: TRBJ2-5
v_gene: TRBV13
CDR3aa: ASSLRSSGRETQY

j_gene: TRBJ2-5
v_gene: TRBV2
CDR3aa: ASRTERGRRGD

j_gene: TRBJ2-6
v_gene: TRBV7-2
CDR3aa: ASSLAGANVLT

j_gene: TRBJ2-3
v_gene: TRBV14
CDR3aa: ASSLQSTQY

j_gene: TRBJ1-2
v_gene: TRBV7-9
CDR3aa: ASSGGGQINYGYT

j_gene: TRBJ1-1
v_gene: TRBV6-5
CDR3aa: ASSPPRTEGEAF

j_gene: TRBJ2-3
v_gene: TRBV7-2
CDR3aa: ASRTGLGTDTQY

j_gene: TRBJ1-5
v_gene: TRBV4-3
CDR3aa: ASSQAVYSNQPQH

j_gene: TRBJ2-7
v_gene: TRBV4-1
CDR3aa: ASSHEPGIYEQY

j_gene: TRBJ2-5
v_gene: TRBV19
CDR3aa: ASRTGGQETQY

j_gene: TRBJ1-5
v_gene: TRBV7-9
CDR3aa: ASSLRGGDQH

j_gene: TRBJ2-1
v_gene: TRBV2
CDR3aa: ASRIAGGYNEQF

j_gene: TRBJ2-2
v_gene: TRBV5-3
CDR3aa: ARSSVLTGHPSTNTGELF

j_gene: TRBJ2-5
v_gene: TRBV5-1
CDR3aa: ASSRGKAEETQY

j_gene: TRBJ2-7
v_gene: TRBV5-1
CDR3aa: ASSRRDRGHEQY

j_gene: TRBJ2-7
v_gene: TRBV5-1
CDR3aa: ASSLSVRTSGVWGPYEQY

j_gene: TRBJ2-3
v_gene: TRBV28
CDR3aa: ASSPNGLADTQY

j_gene: TRBJ2-1
v_gene: TRBV7-2
CDR3aa: ASSPSGDRVPNEQF

j_gene: TRBJ2-7
v_gene: TRBV6-2/TRBV6-3
CDR3aa: ASSYWVLSEQY

j_gene: TRBJ1-2
v_gene: TRBV3-1/TRBV3-2
CDR3aa: ASSPAGGGYT

j_gene: TRBJ1-2
v_gene: TRBV7-3
CDR3aa: ASSTHREGGYT

j_gene: TRBJ2-2
v_gene: TRBV9
CDR3aa: ASSVGTGELF

j_gene: TRBJ1-5
v_gene: TRBV7-8
CDR3aa: ASSPTGVQQPQH

j_gene: TRBJ2-7
v_gene: TRBV28
CDR3aa: ASSLKGSISYEQY

j_gene: TRBJ2-1
v_gene: TRBV13
CDR3aa: ASSSSGGYNEQF

j_gene: TRBJ1-2
v_gene: TRBV19
CDR3aa: ASSTQGVYGYT

j_gene: TRBJ1-4
v_gene: TRBV6-5
CDR3aa: ASSYSGQRNEKLF

j_gene: TRBJ2-5
v_gene: TRBV9
CDR3aa: ASSEWDRQETQY

j_gene: TRBJ1-1
v_gene: TRBV12-3/TRBV12-4
CDR3aa: ASSFFQDTEAF

j_gene: TRBJ1-5
v_gene: TRBV3-1/TRBV3-2
CDR3aa: ASSQDAVSQPQH

j_gene: TRBJ1-5
v_gene: TRBV6-2/TRBV6-3
CDR3aa: ASSSETDSNSNQPQH